What follows are 3 T cell receptor beta chains derived from one specimen sequenced in a study of blood T cell repertoires in COVID-19. Libraries were prepared by immunoSEQ multiplex PCR; TCRdb keeps only in-frame clonotypes and omits some of them. The sample contains 200,000 to 250,000 clones, around nine tenths of which appear only once. Sequencing input: PBMCs or T cells enriched from blood (not recorded which). The receptors stem from a man aged 30 to 45 who had recovered from COVID-19.

The V and J genes are TRBV5-6 and TRBJ2-3; D is possibly TRBD2 (5 bases). V lost 1 base and J 2 bases, leaving 14 bases between the germline ends. The CDR3 consists of 16 residues. CDR1 SGHDT and CDR2 YYEEEE come from the germline V gene. CDR3 coding DNA: TGTGCCAGCAGCTTGTTAAGCGGAGCCTCCACAGATACGCAGTATTTT. Its translation: CASSLLSGASTDTQYF.

This clone was detected once. V and J are TRBV27 and TRBJ2-3, with TRBD2 identical over 9 bases. The germline V gene encodes CDR1 MNHEY and CDR2 SMNVEV (reference sequence). The CDR3 contains 17 residues. Trimming took 4 bases from V and 1 from J; bases not matched to a gene: 9. The CDR3 nucleotides are TGTGCCAGCAGTTACCTACCGCGGGGGGGAGGCACAGATACGCAGTATTTT. Protein sequence: CASSYLPRGGGTDTQYF.

J is TRBJ1-2 and V is TRBV29-1; D is possibly TRBD1 (6 bases). This CDR3 region has 13 residues. The germline gives CDR1 SQVTM, CDR2 ANQGSEA. V was clipped by 5 bases and J by 7 bases, with 17 bases between them. The CDR3 bases are TGCAGCGTTCAAAGTGTGGGGGCCTCTGGCTACACCTTC. Amino acids: CSVQSVGASGYTF.